Following are 5 T cell receptor beta chains from one sample sequenced in a study of control samples from healthy donors and cancer patients. Method: immunoSEQ multiplex PCR; TCRdb's copy keeps in-frame clones and lacks some. The sample gives around 82,000 clones, around 87% of which show up once; more than 15% is in the top ten. The material sequenced was blood. The receptors originated from a man in his fifties or sixties in good health.

The chain links TRBV11-1 to TRBJ1-4; unclear D gene. CDR1 SGHAT and CDR2 FQDESV come from the germline V gene (reference sequence). This CDR3 has 14 amino acids. V lost 5 bases and J lost 6, with 13 bases in between. This chain's CDR3 is CASSPGQDHEKLFF. In DNA, the CDR3 is TGTGCCAGCAGCCCTGGGCAGGATCATGAAAAACTGTTTTTT.

The chain carries TRBV21-1 and TRBJ1-1. TRBV21-1 is flagged as a pseudogene. This CDR3 comprises 10 residues. The CDR3 bases are TGTGCCAGCAGCAAAGGAACGGCTTTCTTT. Translation: CASSKGTAFF.

The CDR3 loop is CATSREENYNYGYTF. Here the CDR3 DNA reads TGTGCCACCAGCAGAGAAGAGAATTATAACTATGGCTACACCTTC. The V and J genes are TRBV15 and TRBJ1-2, with unresolved D. Trimming took 0 bases from V and 1 from J, leaving 9 bases between them. Germline CDR1 LNHNV, CDR2 YYDKDF (reference sequence). The CDR3 extends over 15 amino acids.

This clone was observed once. This chain links TRBV2 with TRBJ2-1; TRBD2 aligns across 11 bases. The CDR3 runs 14 residues. V lost 6 bases and J lost 3; bases outside the gene matches: 1. The germline gives CDR1 SNHLY, CDR2 FYNNEI. The CDR3, as DNA: TGTGCCAGCAGGGGGACTAGCGGCTACAATGAGCAGTTCTTC. Protein sequence: CASRGTSGYNEQFF.

CDR3 sequence reads: CASSFGQYQPQHF. CDR3 bases: TGTGCCAGCAGTTTTGGACAGTATCAGCCCCAGCATTTT. The chain is built from TRBV27 and TRBJ1-5, with D possibly TRBD1 on 6 matching bases. The CDR3 consists of 13 residues. Germline CDR1 MNHEY, CDR2 SMNVEV (reference sequence). V was pared by 3 bases and J by 5 bases, with 8 bases between.